This record looks at one TCR beta chain sequence and its context. The data originate from a study of blood T cell repertoires in COVID-19. Per the original data handling: The authors estimated nucleated cell counts from reference gene primer amplification. This table comes from immunoSEQ multiplex PCR, and its TCRdb copy is limited to in-frame clones, with some not included. Clonal size and the V and J genes are those of that table, whereas D and trimming came from the DNA. Of fewer than 350,000 clones in the sample, 75% to 90% were seen once. Recruits, aged about 18 to 90 years, lived in approximately 26 US areas. Researchers sorted participants into cohorts using their self-reported clinical history. Cohort 3 donors counted as recovered after two negative PCRs, clearance, or resolved symptoms. The sequenced material came from PBMCs or T cells enriched from blood (not recorded which). This sequence was found in a man in his sixties who had recovered from COVID-19.

CDR3 sequence reads: CASSFGPSGSYEQYF. DNA for the CDR3: TGTGCCAGCAGCTTTGGGCCTAGCGGCTCCTACGAGCAGTACTTC. V gene TRBV11-2 combines with J gene TRBJ2-7; 7 nucleotides match TRBD2. There are 15 residues in the CDR3. V shed 3 bases and J 0 bases; nucleotides not matched to a gene: 5. Germline assignment: CDR1 SGHAT and CDR2 FQNNGV.